The T cell receptor (beta chain) under discussion was sequenced for a study of chemoradiotherapy in HPV16-positive cancers. Data came from immunoSEQ multiplex PCR; TCRdb stores just in-frame clones and leaves some out. The data contain about 19,000 clones, approximately 84% of them seen just once; the ten biggest clones take up around 3.6%. There are 13 residues in the CDR3. From germline, CDR1 is SNHLY and CDR2 FYNNEI. V shed 6 bases and J shed 1 base, with 9 bases lying between them. Here the sequenced sample was blood, taken from a patient who underwent chemoradiotherapy. This TCR derives from a human donor with HPV-associated anogenital cancer. The chain couples TRBV2 to TRBJ2-5; a possible D gene is TRBD1 (5 bases). DNA for the CDR3: TGTGCCAGCAGGGTAGACAGCCAAGAGACCCAGTACTTC. Protein product: CASRVDSQETQYF.